The 2 T cell receptor beta chains in this list originate from one sample, sequenced in a study of shared clonotypes between healthy human individuals. The assay was immunoSEQ multiplex PCR, and TCRdb's table has in-frame clones only and misses some. The table lists about 2.3 million clones, around 93% of them singletons. The source material was naive CD4+ T cells from PBMCs. Specified subset: CD45RA+ positively selected. These receptors were taken from a young man in good health. Some clones in this sample may be carry-over from other donors' samples.

This chain joins TRBV5-1 and TRBJ2-2; D call uncertain. The CDR3 runs 12 residues. Per the germline V gene, CDR1 is SGHRS and CDR2 is YFSETQ. V was cut by 1 base and J by 7 bases, with 5 bases left in between. This CDR3 reads CASSLFYGELFF. The DNA of the CDR3 is TGCGCCAGCAGCTTGTTTTACGGGGAGCTGTTTTTT.

The CDR3 loop reads CASSTLKGDTQYF. As DNA, the CDR3 is TGTGCCAGTAGTACCCTTAAGGGGGATACGCAGTATTTT. This chain uses TRBV19 with TRBJ2-3; D is perhaps TRBD1 (5 bases). The germline CDR1 and CDR2 sequences are LNHDA and SQIVND (reference sequence). With 4 bases removed from V and 6 bases from J, the gap between germline ends came to 11 bases. The CDR3 totals 13 residues.